One sample yielded the 25 T cell receptor beta chains listed below, sequenced in a study of T cell changes during pregnancy in multiple sclerosis (dated by TCRdb to between 2017 and 2020). The library relied on the immunoSEQ multiplex PCR assay. TCRdb retrieved this table from immuneACCESS and kept in-frame rearrangements only. Not all clones are present; in checked studies, unresolved V genes account for under half, and no reason is known for the remainder. A total of around 50,000 clones appear in this sample, approximately 95% of them only once. The ten largest account for over 4.5% of the sample. Here the sequenced sample was CD8+ T cells from peripheral blood mononuclear cells, taken in the first trimester of pregnancy. The source of these receptors is a female donor with multiple sclerosis, enrolled in a pregnancy study.

This chain joins TRBV29-1 and TRBJ2-1; unclear D gene. Germline V gene data show CDR1 as SQVTM and CDR2 as ANQGSEA. The CDR3 has 14 residues. V lost 2 bases, J lost 2 bases, and 10 bases lay in between. DNA for the CDR3: TGCAGCGTTGAACCCCGGAGAGCCTACAATGAGCAGTTCTTC. This sequence encodes CSVEPRRAYNEQFF.

The genes are TRBV19 and TRBJ2-7; the match to TRBD1 covers 9 bases. J lost 5 bases, V lost 6 bases, and 8 bases had no gene match. Germline loops: CDR1 LNHDA, CDR2 SQIVND (reference sequence). This CDR3 contains 14 residues. CDR3 residues: CASRAGTGFNEQYF. As DNA, the CDR3 is TGTGCCAGTAGGGCCGGGACAGGGTTCAACGAGCAGTACTTC. Variable domain in full (rest from reference TRBV19 and TRBJ2-7): DGGITQSPKYLFRKEGQNVTLSCEQNLNHDAMYWYRQDPGQGLRLIYYSQIVNDFQKGDIAEGYSVSREKKESFPLTVTSAQKNPTAFYLCASRAGTGFNEQYFGPGTRLTVT.

Turning to this clone: Other nucleotide sequences in the sample specify the same CDR3. The CDR3: CASSLVSLTELFYNEQFF. DNA of the CDR3: TGTGCCAGCAGCTTAGTTAGCCTGACCGAGCTCTTCTACAATGAGCAGTTCTTC. The chain links TRBV7-9 to TRBJ2-1, with D hard to call. V lost 1 base and J lost 3, with 19 bases in between. The germline V gene encodes CDR1 SEHNR and CDR2 FQNEAQ (reference sequence). This CDR3 comprises 18 residues.

V usage is TRBV7-3 and J usage is TRBJ2-5; a weak D match, TRBD2 (6 bases). The V end lost 5 bases, the J end lost 5 bases, and 12 bases lay between the germline ends. CDR1 and CDR2 from the germline V gene are SGHTA and FQGTGA. The CDR3 spans 13 residues. The CDR3 spells CASSRGGGETQYF. Written as DNA, the CDR3 is TGTGCCAGCAGCAGGGGCGGAGGGGAGACCCAGTACTTC. Filled out from reference TRBV7-3 and TRBJ2-5, the complete variable domain reads GAGVSQTPSNKVTEKGKYVELRCDPISGHTALYWYRQSLGQGPEFLIYFQGTGAADDSGLPNDRFFAVRPEGSVSTLKIQRTERGDSAVYLCASSRGGGETQYFGPGTRLLVL.

The CDR3 nucleotides read TGTGCCAGCAGTTTATTACAATTTTCCCCTGAAGCTTTCTTT. Amino acid sequence: CASSLLQFSPEAFF. The genes are TRBV27 and TRBJ1-1; D unresolved. Germline assignment: CDR1 MNHEY and CDR2 SMNVEV (reference sequence). V dropped 1 base and J dropped 6 bases, with 12 bases sitting between them. The length of the CDR3 is 14 residues.

The rearrangement links TRBV5-8 to TRBJ2-4, with 8 bases that match TRBD2. This CDR3 has 15 amino acids. V shed 2 bases, J shed 7 bases, and the junction held 8 bases outside the gene matches. Germline V CDR1 and CDR2: SGHTS, YDEGEE. CDR3 sequence (DNA): TGTGCCAGCAGCTTATTGGGGCGGGAGGTTAACATTCAGTACTTC. This translates into CASSLLGREVNIQYF.

This clone came up once. The chain combines TRBV19 with TRBJ2-7, with 7 nucleotides matching TRBD1. CDR3 length equals 15 residues. Germline V CDR1 and CDR2: LNHDA, SQIVND (reference sequence). The V and J ends lost 1 base and 1 base, in that order; junction bases with no gene match: 4. The CDR3: CASSIGGGISYEQYF. The DNA for the CDR3 is TGTGCCAGTAGTATAGGAGGGGGCATTTCCTACGAGCAGTACTTC.

This rearrangement joins TRBV28 to TRBJ1-1, with TRBD1 as a possible D gene (5 bases). V was cut by 6 bases and J by 1 base, with 12 bases left in between. There are 14 residues in the CDR3. Germline loops: CDR1 MDHEN, CDR2 SYDVKM. The CDR3 protein is CASSLPGGNTEAFF. As DNA, the CDR3 is TGTGCCAGCAGCTTACCCGGGGGGAACACTGAAGCTTTCTTT.

The count of this clone is one. The rearrangement uses TRBV14 and TRBJ2-1; 13 nucleotides align to TRBD2. J was trimmed by 7 bases and V by 3 bases; bases with no gene match: 6. The germline gives CDR1 SGHDN, CDR2 FVKESK. CDR3 length: 16 amino acids. The CDR3 DNA reads as TGTGCCAGCAGCCAGGGGACTAGCGGGATCGCGAATGAGCAGTTCTTC. Its translation: CASSQGTSGIANEQFF. The whole variable domain, filled in from reference TRBV14 and TRBJ2-1, reads EAGVTQFPSHSVIEKGQTVTLRCDPISGHDNLYWYRRVMGKEIKFLLHFVKESKQDESGMPNNRFLAERTGGTYSTLKVQPAELEDSGVYFCASSQGTSGIANEQFFGPGTRLTVL.

The chain combines TRBV4-1 with TRBJ2-5; possible D gene TRBD1, 6 bases. From germline, CDR1 is MGHRA and CDR2 YSYEKL. The CDR3 loop spans 14 amino acids. V gave up 4 bases and J gave up 1 base, with 10 bases separating them. CDR3 DNA sequence: TGCGCCAGCAGCCTTGACAGGATCCAAGAGACCCAGTACTTC. The encoded protein is CASSLDRIQETQYF.

In this sample, this clone turned up once. This rearrangement joins TRBV7-8 to TRBJ1-3; 8 bases map to TRBD1. This CDR3 is 15 amino acids long. Losses at the gene ends were 2 bases for V and 4 bases for J; bases not matched to a gene: 4. Germline V lookup: CDR1 SGHVS, CDR2 FQNEAQ. The CDR3 is CASSLRDRLGNTIYF. CDR3 coding DNA: TGTGCCAGCAGCTTAAGGGACAGGTTGGGAAACACCATATATTTT.

The J gene is TRBJ2-1, the V gene TRBV6-4; a possible D gene is TRBD2 (5 bases). The germline V and J ends were trimmed by 2 bases and 6 bases, with 14 bases remaining between them. CDR1 MRHNA and CDR2 SNTAGT come from the germline V gene. CDR3 size: 15 residues. The CDR3 spells CASSDLGGSANEQFF. The DNA of the CDR3 is TGTGCCAGCAGTGACCTGGGCGGGTCCGCCAATGAGCAGTTCTTC.

This clone was observed a handful of times. The V and J genes are TRBV4-3 and TRBJ2-7; 7 bases are a match to TRBD1. V was pared by 4 bases and J by 3 bases, with 9 bases of the junction left unmatched. The CDR3 runs to 15 residues. The germline V gene encodes CDR1 LGHNA and CDR2 YSLEER. CDR3 loop: CASSPQRTGSYEQYF. CDR3 nucleotide sequence: TGCGCCAGCAGCCCCCAAAGGACAGGAAGCTACGAGCAGTACTTC.

The chain employs TRBV29-1 and TRBJ1-2, with 9 bases fitting TRBD1. The CDR3 length is 13 residues. From germline, CDR1 is SQVTM and CDR2 ANQGSEA. V shed 5 bases, J shed 8 bases, and the junction held 9 bases outside the gene matches. The CDR3 sequence is CSVPPGQGQGYTF. The CDR3 DNA follows: TGCAGCGTTCCCCCGGGACAGGGCCAGGGCTACACCTTC.

The chain recombines TRBV19 with TRBJ2-1; a possible D gene is TRBD2 (5 bases). The germline V and J ends were trimmed by 10 bases and 7 bases, with 11 bases remaining between them. This CDR3 contains 11 residues. Germline V lookup: CDR1 LNHDA, CDR2 SQIVND (reference sequence). The CDR3 sequence: CATYAGNEQFF. The CDR3 nucleotides read TGTGCCACATACGCGGGTAATGAGCAGTTCTTC.

The genes are TRBV5-1 and TRBJ1-1; the match to TRBD1 covers 11 bases. The CDR3 totals 16 residues. Trimming took 5 bases from V and 4 from J; bases not matched to a gene: 10. Germline V gene sequence: CDR1 SGHRS, CDR2 YFSETQ. The CDR3 nucleotides are TGCGCCAGCAGGACCGGGACAGGGGGTCGGATCACTGAAGCTTTCTTT. Encoded protein: CASRTGTGGRITEAFF.

The J gene is TRBJ2-7, the V gene TRBV20-1; D is undetermined. Germline CDR1 and CDR2: DFQATT and SNEGSKA (reference sequence). V lost 6 bases, J lost 2 bases, and 8 bases lay in between. This CDR3 contains 11 residues. In nucleotides, the CDR3 is TGCAGTGCGCAGGAAACCTACGAGCAGTACTTC. Its protein product is CSAQETYEQYF.

The V gene is TRBV6-5, the J gene TRBJ2-1; 7 bases match TRBD2. Germline lookup yields CDR1 MNHEY and CDR2 SVGAGI. CDR3 size: 14 residues. J gave up 9 bases and V 5 bases, and 10 bases lay outside the gene matches. CDR3 in DNA: TGTGCCAGCAGTCAGCTAACTAGCGAGCCTGAGCAGTTCTTC. This codes for CASSQLTSEPEQFF.

This rearrangement joins TRBV27 to TRBJ2-1; D perhaps matches TRBD1 (6 bases). V shed 0 bases and J shed 0 bases, with 9 bases lying between them. From germline, CDR1 is MNHEY and CDR2 SMNVEV (reference sequence). This CDR3 is built from 16 residues. CDR3 sequence: CASSLSGANSYNEQFF. CDR3 nucleotide sequence: TGTGCCAGCAGTTTATCGGGGGCTAACTCCTACAATGAGCAGTTCTTC.

This clone has a handful of counts. This rearrangement joins TRBV14 to TRBJ1-1; D is unclear. Germline CDR1 and CDR2: SGHDN and FVKESK. CDR3 length: 13 amino acids. V dropped 2 bases and J dropped 7 bases, with 11 bases sitting between them. CDR3 nucleotide sequence: TGTGCCAGCAGCCAACGAGGGTCGGGTGAAGCTTTCTTT. Its protein product is CASSQRGSGEAFF.

J is TRBJ2-5 and V is TRBV9; 13 bases fit TRBD2. The trim removed 6 bases at V and 1 base at J, leaving 6 bases unmatched. This CDR3 has 16 residues. Germline V gene sequence: CDR1 SGDLS, CDR2 YYNGEE. CDR3 in DNA: TGTGCCAGCAAACTAGCGGGAGGGGGGCCCCAAGAGACCCAGTACTTC. This encodes CASKLAGGGPQETQYF.

The chain carries TRBV29-1 and TRBJ1-2; the match to TRBD1 covers 10 bases. Trimming cost V 7 bases and J 5 bases; bases outside gene matches: 7. The CDR3 sequence is 13 residues long. CDR1 is SQVTM and CDR2 is ANQGSEA in the germline V gene. DNA for the CDR3: TGCAGCGGGGGGACAGGGGATGTGTATGGCTACACCTTC. The encoded protein is CSGGTGDVYGYTF.

The chain couples TRBV4-1 to TRBJ1-1; 9 bases fit TRBD1. The germline CDR1 and CDR2 sequences are MGHRA and YSYEKL. Trimming cost V 1 base and J 0 bases; bases outside gene matches: 18. The CDR3 extends over 21 amino acids. CDR3 in DNA: TGCGCCAGCAGCCAAGTGGCCCCCGGGACAGGGTTTCGGGAGGTGAACACTGAAGCTTTCTTT. This encodes CASSQVAPGTGFREVNTEAFF.

The rearrangement uses TRBV27 and TRBJ1-2; D possibly corresponds to TRBD1 (5 bases). V lost 2 bases and J lost 4, with 20 bases in between. The CDR3 sequence is 17 residues long. Germline loops: CDR1 MNHEY, CDR2 SMNVEV (reference sequence). CDR3 sequence (DNA): TGTGCCAGCAGTTTAGGGTACGGGGGACTTACGAGCTATGGCTACACCTTC. Its protein product is CASSLGYGGLTSYGYTF.

This rearrangement joins TRBV5-6 to TRBJ2-7, with D perhaps TRBD1 (6 bases). Germline V gene data show CDR1 as SGHDT and CDR2 as YYEEEE. The CDR3 consists of 13 residues. The V end was cut by 4 bases, the J end by 6 bases, with 14 bases between. DNA for the CDR3: TGTGCCAGCAGCCCAGGAACCAGGGGCGAGCAGTACTTC. It encodes CASSPGTRGEQYF.